This T cell receptor beta chain was identified during a study of tumor-infiltrating lymphocytes in primary liver carcinoma. From around 500 ng total RNA, TCR beta cDNA was generated with a primer in the constant region. Researchers made the TCR beta libraries by running three nested multiplex PCR rounds with slightly modified ARM-PCR. With TRBV1-TRBV30 forward primers and a C-beta reverse primer, the first two PCR rounds were run for around 10 cycles each. TCRdb reprocessed the multiplex PCR reads with MiXCR, giving one entry per CDR3 protein. The profile shows 84,000 or so distinct CDR3 sequences, about three quarters of them singletons. Unsorted bulk tissue of roughly 18-32 mg yielded co-extracted RNA and DNA. Germline loops: CDR1 SGHAT, CDR2 FQNNGV. Trimming removed 10 bases from V and 2 bases from J, with 18 bases in between. This CDR3 spans 14 amino acids. This clonotype was recorded once.

The sequence was obtained from a middle-aged man with primary liver carcinoma and hepatitis B virus infection. The chain combines TRBV11-2 with TRBJ2-7; D is unresolved. What was sequenced was liver tumor tissue from sampling region 1. Subset: tumor region T1, superior pole. The CDR3 bases are TGTGCCATCTGCTTAACCGACGCTGCCTACGAGCAGTACTTC. Its protein is CAICLTDAAYEQYF.